A single sample gave rise to the 23 T cell receptor beta chains below, sequenced in a study of T cells after yellow fever vaccination. TCRdb used MiXCR to reprocess the 5' RACE reads, holding one entry per CDR3 protein. Of about 260,000 distinct CDR3 sequences in the sample, roughly 5.2% were seen once. The sequencing used CD4+ T cells sorted from PBMCs, collected on the day of the yellow fever booster vaccination. The source of these receptors is a young man who received the YFV17D yellow fever vaccine.

The sample holds a few counts of this clonotype. The chain recombines TRBV7-2 with TRBJ1-1; TRBD1 might be the D (6 bases). CDR3 length equals 14 residues. Trimming took off 5 bases at V and 5 bases at J, with 15 bases between the two ends. The germline V gene has CDR1 SGHTA and CDR2 FQGNSA. The CDR3 DNA follows: TGTGCCAGCAGCCCGAGGCCCACAGGGACTGAAGCTTTCTTT. Encoded protein: CASSPRPTGTEAFF.

In its sample, this clonotype was seen a few times. The genes are TRBV12-3 or TRBV12-4 and TRBJ1-2; D possibly corresponds to TRBD1 (6 bases). The CDR3 has 15 residues. The V end lost 6 bases, the J end lost 0 bases, and 14 bases lay between the germline ends. As DNA, the CDR3 is TGTGCCAGCAGGCCGAGGGGGGGCCCTAACTATGGCTACACCTTC. Protein sequence: CASRPRGGPNYGYTF.

This clonotype was observed a few times. The gene calls are TRBV20-1 and TRBJ1-1; D might be TRBD1 (5 bases). From germline, CDR1 is DFQATT and CDR2 SNEGSKA (reference sequence). The CDR3 is 18 residues long. V gave up 2 bases and J gave up 0 bases, with 22 bases separating them. The CDR3 loop is CSARPWGGDRRMNTEAFF. CDR3 sequence (DNA): TGCAGTGCTAGACCATGGGGAGGGGACCGGCGGATGAACACTGAAGCTTTCTTT.

V and J are TRBV11-2 and TRBJ2-4, with 11 bases aligning to TRBD1. Trimming took 6 bases from V and 0 from J; bases not matched to a gene: 7. CDR3 size: 17 residues. The germline V gene encodes CDR1 SGHAT and CDR2 FQNNGV. CDR3 in DNA: TGTGCCAGCAGGCCCGGGACAGGGGGGCTAGCCAAAAACATTCAGTACTTC. Protein: CASRPGTGGLAKNIQYF.

This clonotype has only a few counts. The gene calls are TRBV19 and TRBJ1-1; 10 bases fit TRBD1. CDR3 length: 16 residues. Germline CDR1 reads LNHDA; CDR2 reads SQIVND (reference sequence). V was clipped by 6 bases and J by 5 bases; unmatched bases: 12. This chain's CDR3 is CASRNIPGQGSTEAFF. The CDR3 DNA reads as TGTGCCAGTAGAAACATACCGGGACAGGGGAGTACTGAAGCTTTCTTT.

There are a few counts of this clonotype. The V call is TRBV30, the J call TRBJ2-1; D might be TRBD2 (6 bases). This CDR3 spans 15 amino acids. Germline CDR1 and CDR2: GTSNPN and SVGIG (reference sequence). Between the trimmed V and J ends, which lost 0 bases and 2 bases, there was a span of 11 bases. CDR3 amino acids: CAWSVASGPYNEQFF. DNA of the CDR3: TGTGCCTGGAGTGTAGCGAGCGGGCCCTACAATGAGCAGTTCTTC.

This clonotype was seen only a few times. In nucleotides, the CDR3 is TGTGCCAGCAGCCAAGATTCAGGGGGGGTGCGAGAGCAGTACTTC. Its translation: CASSQDSGGVREQYF. The chain uses TRBV3-1 and TRBJ2-7, with D perhaps given as TRBD1 or TRBD2 (7 bases each). Germline loops: CDR1 LGHDT, CDR2 YNNKEL (reference sequence). V lost 0 bases and J 7 bases, leaving 16 bases between the germline ends. The CDR3 contains 15 residues.

The chain carries TRBV29-1 and TRBJ1-4, with a weak D call TRBD1 (5 bases). V was pared by 7 bases and J by 6 bases, with 15 bases between. Germline V gene data show CDR1 as SQVTM and CDR2 as ANQGSEA. The length of the CDR3 is 13 residues. The CDR3 reads CSGTGTDDEKLFF. The DNA of the CDR3 is TGCAGCGGCACCGGGACCGACGATGAAAAACTGTTTTTT.

In its sample, this clonotype was seen a few times. The rearrangement uses TRBV4-3 and TRBJ2-2; TRBD2 aligns across 8 bases. CDR1 is LGHNA, CDR2 YSLEER, per germline. J lost 2 bases, V lost 6 bases, and 2 bases had no gene match. This CDR3 comprises 14 residues. The CDR3 DNA follows: TGCGCCAGCAGAGGGACTAGAAACACCGGGGAGCTGTTTTTT. Translation: CASRGTRNTGELFF.

Worth noting for this clonotype: Germline and junction disagree at one end, which may indicate a read error. The chain has TRBV7-2 and TRBJ2-1; 7 nucleotides line up with TRBD2. The CDR3 sequence is 13 residues long. From germline, CDR1 is SGHTA and CDR2 FQGNSA. The CDR3, as DNA: TGTGCCAGCAGCCCCAGCGGGGCCAATGAGCGGTTCTTC. It yields the protein CASSPSGANERFF.

This clonotype showed up many times. This chain joins TRBV5-6 and TRBJ2-1; D is perhaps TRBD1 (5 bases). V dropped 0 bases and J dropped 2 bases, with 12 bases sitting between them. CDR1 is SGHDT and CDR2 is YYEEEE in the germline V gene. This CDR3 contains 16 residues. The DNA for the CDR3 is TGTGCCAGCAGCTTGGGTGCAATGGGGCCCTACAATGAGCAGTTCTTC. Amino acids: CASSLGAMGPYNEQFF.

This clonotype was detected many times. The V and J genes are TRBV6-1 and TRBJ2-4; D is possibly TRBD2 (7 bases). Germline V gene data show CDR1 as MNHNS and CDR2 as SASEGT. The ends were cut back, 6 bases at V and 4 bases at J, with 16 bases in the middle. CDR3 size: 15 residues. The CDR3 coding sequence is TGTGCCAGCAGCTCCTTTAAGGGGGGGAAAAACATTCAGTACTTC. Translated, it gives CASSSFKGGKNIQYF.

CDR3 loop: CASSARGGETQYF. For the CDR3, the DNA is TGTGCCAGCAGCGCACGAGGGGGGGAGACCCAGTACTTC. The genes are TRBV9 and TRBJ2-5; D possibly uses TRBD1 or TRBD2 (6 bases each). The germline CDR1 and CDR2 sequences are SGDLS and YYNGEE. The CDR3 is made up of 13 amino acids. Trimming cost V 3 bases and J 5 bases, with 11 bases left between them.

This clonotype has at least ten counts. The chain links TRBV7-2 to TRBJ2-3; D is ambiguous. V was cut by 5 bases and J by 0 bases, with 9 bases left in between. Germline assignment: CDR1 SGHTA and CDR2 FQGNSA. CDR3 length: 14 residues. The CDR3 nucleotides are TGTGCCAGCAGCCTTTCATCTAGCACAGATACGCAGTATTTT. Translating gives CASSLSSSTDTQYF.

The genes are TRBV15 and TRBJ2-7; TRBD2 might be the D (6 bases). The CDR3 loop spans 14 amino acids. V was trimmed by 1 base and J by 6 bases, leaving 13 bases between them. CDR1 is LNHNV, CDR2 YYDKDF, per germline (reference sequence). Here the CDR3 reads CATSRVGGTAEQYF. CDR3 nucleotide sequence: TGTGCCACCAGCAGAGTTGGAGGGACGGCCGAGCAGTACTTC.

There are many counts of this clonotype. The chain combines TRBV5-1 with TRBJ1-1, with 8 bases aligning to TRBD1. J lost 3 bases, V lost 3 bases, and 7 bases had no gene match. The CDR3 spans 15 residues. The germline gives CDR1 SGHRS, CDR2 YFSETQ. The DNA of the CDR3 is TGCGCCAGCAGCTCATGGTCAGGGGGCGACACTGAAGCTTTCTTT. Its translation is CASSSWSGGDTEAFF.

This clonotype was detected only a few times. The chain is built from TRBV6-4 and TRBJ2-2; 9 bases are shared with TRBD2. CDR3 size: 14 residues. The ends lost 3 bases at V and 4 bases at J; junction bases unmatched: 0. Per germline, CDR1 MRHNA and CDR2 SNTAGT. CDR3 nucleotide sequence: TGTGCCAGCAGTGAGGGACTAGCCACCGGGGAGCTGTTTTTT. The encoded protein is CASSEGLATGELFF.

The chain is built from TRBV2 and TRBJ2-5, with 9 positions matching TRBD2. The CDR3 is 16 amino acids. The V and J ends lost 7 bases and 2 bases, in that order; junction bases with no gene match: 11. The germline V gene has CDR1 SNHLY and CDR2 FYNNEI. The CDR3 DNA follows: TGTGCCAGCACCCGAGCCGTCGCGGGGGGGCAAGAGACCCAGTACTTC. Its translation is CASTRAVAGGQETQYF.

This clonotype was counted a few times. CDR3 in amino acids: CAWELGTYGYTF. The CDR3 DNA is TGTGCCTGGGAATTGGGGACCTATGGCTACACCTTC. The V and J genes are TRBV30 and TRBJ1-2, with D possibly TRBD1 on 5 matching bases. Germline V CDR1 and CDR2: GTSNPN, SVGIG (reference sequence). Trimming removed 5 bases at V and 4 bases at J, with 11 bases between. The CDR3 is 12 residues long.

The count of this clonotype is one. A much larger clone is a single base away; this may be a read error. V is TRBV11-2 and J is TRBJ2-2, with D perhaps matching TRBD2 (6 bases). The CDR3 totals 12 residues. The V gene's germline CDR1 is SGHAT and CDR2 FQNNGV. CDR3 residues: CAIRGNTGELIF. The CDR3 DNA sequence: TGTGCCATCCGGGGGAACACCGGGGAGCTGATTTTT.

There are many counts of this clonotype. This sequence joins TRBV11-2 and TRBJ2-3; D is ambiguous. This CDR3 has 13 amino acids. V was pared by 4 bases and J by 0 bases, with 5 bases between. CDR1 is SGHAT, CDR2 FQNNGV, per germline. CDR3 sequence reads: CASSSLSTDTQYF. CDR3 DNA: TGTGCCAGCAGCTCCCTCAGCACAGATACGCAGTATTTT.

This clonotype was detected a few times. The CDR3 nucleotides are TGTGCCAGCAGCCCTTCCCCCGGACAGGGAGTGGAGACCCAGTACTTC. Amino acids: CASSPSPGQGVETQYF. The chain carries TRBV9 and TRBJ2-5; TRBD1 agrees at 8 bases. The CDR3 has 16 amino acids. CDR1 and CDR2 from the germline V gene are SGDLS and YYNGEE. Trimming cost V 4 bases and J 5 bases; bases outside gene matches: 13.

The rearrangement uses TRBV30 and TRBJ1-2; D might be TRBD1 (5 bases). V was shortened by 3 bases and J by 10 bases, with 15 bases between the two germline ends. This CDR3 comprises 12 residues. The germline V gene encodes CDR1 GTSNPN and CDR2 SVGIG (reference sequence). In nucleotides, the CDR3 is TGTGCCTGGAGGCAAACTCGGGACTTCTACACCTTC. Its protein is CAWRQTRDFYTF. Complete variable domain (other parts from reference TRBV30 and TRBJ1-2): SQTIHQWPATLVQPVGSPLSLECTVEGTSNPNLYWYRQAAGRGLQLLFYSVGIGQISSEVPQNLSASRPQDRQFILSSKKLLLSDSGFYLCAWRQTRDFYTFGSGTRLTVV.